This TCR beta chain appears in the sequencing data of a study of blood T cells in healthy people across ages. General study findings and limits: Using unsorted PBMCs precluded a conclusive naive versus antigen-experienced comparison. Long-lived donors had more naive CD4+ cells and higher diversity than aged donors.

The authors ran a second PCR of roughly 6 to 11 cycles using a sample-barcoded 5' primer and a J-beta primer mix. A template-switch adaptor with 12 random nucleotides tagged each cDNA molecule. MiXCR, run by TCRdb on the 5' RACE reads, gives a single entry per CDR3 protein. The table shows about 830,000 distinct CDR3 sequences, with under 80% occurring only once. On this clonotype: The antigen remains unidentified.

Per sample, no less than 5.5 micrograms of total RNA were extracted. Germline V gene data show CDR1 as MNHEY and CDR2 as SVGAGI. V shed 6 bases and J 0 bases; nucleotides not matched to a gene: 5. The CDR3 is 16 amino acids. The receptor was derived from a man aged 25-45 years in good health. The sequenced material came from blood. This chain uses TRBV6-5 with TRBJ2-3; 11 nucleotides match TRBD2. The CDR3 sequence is CASSRRLAGSTDTQYF. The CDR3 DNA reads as TGTGCCAGCAGCCGGAGACTAGCGGGGAGCACAGATACGCAGTATTTT.